Shown below are 18 T cell receptor beta chains from a single sample sequenced in a study of a mutant IDH1 vaccine in newly diagnosed glioma. Sequenced by immunoSEQ multiplex PCR; TCRdb stores in-frame clones only, minus some. In the table there are about 42,000 clones, 80% to 90% of which are singletons. The time point denotes: week 5, during vaccination. In the vaccine, a single dose held 300 ug of the mutant IDH1 20-mer peptide, along with topical imiquimod. No antigens are known for them. The material was PBMCs, obtained from a glioma patient whose treatment included an IDH1 peptide vaccine. The origin of the receptors is a man in his forties with glioma.

This clone was observed a single time. This chain joins TRBV5-6 and TRBJ2-7, with a weak D call TRBD2 (5 bases). This CDR3 comprises 13 residues. The V gene's germline CDR1 is SGHDT and CDR2 YYEEEE. V lost 4 bases to trimming and J lost 6 bases, with 14 bases between them. The CDR3 DNA sequence: TGTGCCAGCAGCCCCCGCCGCAGCGGCGAGCAGTACTTC. Translation gives CASSPRRSGEQYF. The whole variable domain, remainder taken from reference TRBV5-6 and TRBJ2-7, is DAGVTQSPTHLIKTRGQQVTLRCSPKSGHDTVSWYQQALGQGPQFIFQYYEEEERQRGNFPDRFSGHQFPNYSSELNVNALLLGDSALYLCASSPRRSGEQYFGPGTRLTVT.

The chain couples TRBV4-1 to TRBJ1-3; TRBD1 might be the D (6 bases). CDR1 is MGHRA and CDR2 is YSYEKL in the germline V gene. The CDR3 contains 16 residues. Trimming left V 4 bases short and J 3 bases short, with 16 bases between. CDR3 residues: CASSRRQVQGGNTIYF. CDR3 in DNA: TGCGCCAGCAGCCGAAGACAGGTGCAAGGTGGAAACACCATATATTTT.

This sequence joins TRBV6-6 and TRBJ2-1; D might be TRBD2 (5 bases). The CDR3 length is 13 residues. CDR1 MNHNY and CDR2 SVGAGI come from the germline V gene (reference sequence). V lost 2 bases to trimming and J lost 8 bases, with 10 bases between them. The CDR3 protein is CASSYRRADEQFF. The CDR3 nucleotides are TGTGCCAGCAGTTACCGGCGGGCCGATGAGCAGTTCTTC.

This chain uses TRBV15 with TRBJ1-2; D not resolved. The CDR3 is made up of 13 amino acids. V was shortened by 2 bases and J by 8 bases, with 12 bases between the two germline ends. Germline V lookup: CDR1 LNHNV, CDR2 YYDKDF (reference sequence). The DNA of the CDR3 is TGTGCCACCAGCAGACGGCCGGCACGCGGCTACACCTTC. This gives the protein CATSRRPARGYTF.

This clone was counted once. The V gene is TRBV6-1, the J gene TRBJ2-7; TRBD1 matches 9 bases. The CDR3 extends over 15 amino acids. Unmatched junction bases numbered 5, after V lost 1 base and J lost 4 bases. CDR1 is MNHNS, CDR2 SASEGT, per germline. The CDR3 reads CASSEGTGVTYEQYF. Written as DNA, the CDR3 is TGTGCCAGCAGTGAAGGGACAGGGGTGACATACGAGCAGTACTTC.

The CDR3 bases are TGTGCCAGCAGCTTAAGACGGCACGCCGGACTAGCGGGAGAAGTGCACAATGAGCAGTTCTTC. This gives the protein CASSLRRHAGLAGEVHNEQFF. The chain is built from TRBV7-3 and TRBJ2-1; TRBD2 aligns across 13 bases. Unmatched junction bases numbered 17, after V lost 1 base and J lost 5 bases. This CDR3 comprises 21 residues. CDR1 and CDR2 (germline): SGHTA, FQGTGA.

The chain employs TRBV19 and TRBJ1-2; 7 nucleotides line up with TRBD1. The germline V gene has CDR1 LNHDA and CDR2 SQIVND (reference sequence). This CDR3 comprises 14 residues. The V segment lost 1 base and the J segment 1 base; nucleotides outside the gene matches: 0. The CDR3 sequence is CASSIGDSNYGYTF. CDR3 coding DNA: TGTGCCAGTAGTATAGGGGACAGTAACTATGGCTACACCTTC.

The CDR3 sequence: CASQREQGVGETQYF. CDR3 sequence (DNA): TGTGCCAGCCAGAGGGAACAGGGGGTTGGAGAGACCCAGTACTTC. The V gene is TRBV6-1, the J gene TRBJ2-5; 8 nucleotides line up with TRBD1. With V trimmed by 8 bases and J by 4 bases, 12 bases remained unmatched. Germline CDR1 reads MNHNS; CDR2 reads SASEGT. This CDR3 has 15 amino acids.

The rearrangement joins TRBV5-1 to TRBJ2-2; possible D gene TRBD1, 6 bases. This CDR3 contains 16 residues. The ends were cut back, 0 bases at V and 6 bases at J, with 15 bases in the middle. Looked up from germline, CDR1 is SGHRS and CDR2 is YFSETQ. CDR3 amino acids: CASSLEAGVVAGELFF. The CDR3 DNA follows: TGCGCCAGCAGCTTGGAAGCAGGGGTAGTTGCCGGGGAGCTGTTTTTT.

This clone has just a few counts. This rearrangement joins TRBV11-2 to TRBJ1-1, with a weak D call TRBD1 (6 bases). The germline V and J ends were trimmed by 5 bases and 8 bases, with 12 bases remaining between them. The CDR3 is 12 residues long. The germline gives CDR1 SGHAT, CDR2 FQNNGV. The CDR3 loop reads CASSVTGTEAFF. The DNA of the CDR3 is TGTGCCAGCAGCGTCACCGGGACAGAAGCTTTCTTT.

The rearrangement links TRBV19 to TRBJ2-5, with a possible D match to TRBD2 (6 bases). Germline V gene lookup returns CDR1 LNHDA and CDR2 SQIVND (reference sequence). The CDR3 runs to 14 residues. V was pared by 5 bases and J by 1 base, with 11 bases between. The CDR3 sequence: CASSPSSAQETQYF. For the CDR3, the DNA is TGTGCCAGTAGTCCATCTAGCGCCCAAGAGACCCAGTACTTC.

The CDR3 protein is CASSRGLAGGGWDEQYF. Here the CDR3 DNA reads TGTGCCAGCAGCCGGGGACTAGCGGGAGGGGGGTGGGACGAGCAGTACTTC. The rearrangement uses TRBV5-4 and TRBJ2-7, with TRBD2 matching over 16 bases. With V trimmed by 4 bases and J by 5 bases, 9 bases remained unmatched. Per germline, CDR1 SGHNT and CDR2 YYREEE (reference sequence). The length of the CDR3 is 17 residues.

The rearrangement links TRBV2 to TRBJ1-4; D ambiguous. CDR3 length: 15 residues. The V gene lost 8 bases and the J gene lost 3 bases, with 16 bases spanning the gap. The germline gives CDR1 SNHLY, CDR2 FYNNEI. CDR3 amino acids: CASLHAHASNEKLFF. CDR3 sequence (DNA): TGTGCCAGCCTTCACGCTCATGCGTCTAATGAAAAACTGTTTTTT.

The rearrangement links TRBV7-2 to TRBJ2-7; 7 bases fit TRBD2. Trimming took 4 bases from V and 6 from J; bases not matched to a gene: 12. The germline CDR1 and CDR2 sequences are SGHTA and FQGNSA. This CDR3 comprises 15 residues. The CDR3 spells CASSSQWGGVGEQYF. The CDR3 region has the DNA TGTGCCAGCAGCTCCCAATGGGGGGGAGTCGGCGAGCAGTACTTC.

This chain joins TRBV18 and TRBJ2-4, with D tentatively TRBD2 (7 bases). Trimming pared 3 bases from V and 3 bases from J, leaving 15 bases between. Germline V lookup: CDR1 KGHSH, CDR2 LQKENI. This CDR3 comprises 16 residues. The CDR3 loop reads CASSPGGARDKNIQYF. CDR3 bases: TGTGCCAGCTCACCGGGGGGGGCTAGAGACAAAAACATTCAGTACTTC.

This clone was picked up a small number of times. The V gene is TRBV10-1, the J gene TRBJ2-7; 7 bases line up with TRBD2. The CDR3 runs 11 residues. V lost 11 bases and J lost 1; bases outside the gene matches: 2. Germline assignment: CDR1 WNHNN and CDR2 SYGVQD (reference sequence). For the CDR3, the DNA is TGCGCCGAGGGACTATCCTACGAGCAGTACTTC. Protein: CAEGLSYEQYF.

The V call is TRBV7-2, the J call TRBJ2-1; the D gene is possibly TRBD2 (5 bases). The CDR3 sequence is 16 residues long. The germline V gene encodes CDR1 SGHTA and CDR2 FQGNSA. V lost 1 base and J 0 bases, leaving 10 bases between the germline ends. The CDR3 nucleotides read TGTGCCAGCAGCTTAGAACCGGGGAGCTCCTACAATGAGCAGTTCTTC. As protein: CASSLEPGSSYNEQFF.

The chain employs TRBV9 and TRBJ2-1, with 13 bases lining up with TRBD2. The V segment lost 4 bases and the J segment 7 bases; nucleotides outside the gene matches: 5. Germline V lookup: CDR1 SGDLS, CDR2 YYNGEE. The CDR3 runs 15 residues. The DNA for the CDR3 is TGTGCCAGCAGCCCTACTAGCGGGAGGGGGAATGAGCAGTTCTTC. As protein: CASSPTSGRGNEQFF.